This note documents a single T cell receptor (beta chain) sequence. Germline assignment: CDR1 SEHNR and CDR2 FQNEAQ (reference sequence). The CDR3 sequence is 13 residues long. Trimming pared 5 bases from V and 7 bases from J, leaving 12 bases between. The source of the sample is a study of T cell changes during pregnancy in multiple sclerosis. Assay used: immunoSEQ multiplex PCR; TCRdb lists only in-frame clones, some missing. This sample yields 26,000 or so clones, of which roughly nine tenths are seen a single time; roughly 0.5% belongs to the top ten. The V gene is TRBV7-9, the J gene TRBJ1-5; the D is unclear. The material sequenced was CD4+ T cells from peripheral blood mononuclear cells, taken in the first trimester of pregnancy. The source is a female donor in good health, enrolled as a control in a pregnancy study. The CDR3 region is CASSVQGGQPQHF. The CDR3 coding sequence is TGTGCCAGCAGCGTTCAAGGAGGGCAGCCCCAGCATTTT. The complete variable domain, with remaining parts taken from reference TRBV7-9 and TRBJ1-5, reads DTGVSQNPRHKITKRGQNVTFRCDPISEHNRLYWYRQTLGQGPEFLTYFQNEAQLEKSRLLSDRFSAERPKGSFSTLEIQRTEQGDSAMYLCASSVQGGQPQHFGDGTRLSIL.